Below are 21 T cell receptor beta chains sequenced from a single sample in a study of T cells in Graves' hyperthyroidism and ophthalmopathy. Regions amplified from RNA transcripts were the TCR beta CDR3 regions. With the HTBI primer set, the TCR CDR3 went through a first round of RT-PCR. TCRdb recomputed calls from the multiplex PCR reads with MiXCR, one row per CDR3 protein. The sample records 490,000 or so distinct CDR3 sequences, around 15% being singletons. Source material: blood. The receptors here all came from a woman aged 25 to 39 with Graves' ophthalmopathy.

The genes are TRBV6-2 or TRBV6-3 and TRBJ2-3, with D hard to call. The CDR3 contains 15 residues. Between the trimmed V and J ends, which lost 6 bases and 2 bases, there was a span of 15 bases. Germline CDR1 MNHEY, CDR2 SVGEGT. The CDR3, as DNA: TGTGCCAGCAGCAAGACCCGGACGGTCACAGATACGCAGTATTTT. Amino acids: CASSKTRTVTDTQYF.

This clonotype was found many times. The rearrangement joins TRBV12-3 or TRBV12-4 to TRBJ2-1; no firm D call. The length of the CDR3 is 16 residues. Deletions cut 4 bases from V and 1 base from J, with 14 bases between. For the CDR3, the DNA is TGTGCCAGCAGTTCTGAGTTGGGCCTATCCTACAATGAGCAGTTCTTC. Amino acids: CASSSELGLSYNEQFF.

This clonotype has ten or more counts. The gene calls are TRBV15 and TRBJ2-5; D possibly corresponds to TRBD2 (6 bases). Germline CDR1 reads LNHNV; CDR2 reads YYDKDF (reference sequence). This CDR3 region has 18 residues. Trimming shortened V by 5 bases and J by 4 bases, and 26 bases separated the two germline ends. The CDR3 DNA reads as TGTGCCACCAGCCCCGGGCGGGGCAACACCCACCGGGGAGAGACCCAGTACTTC. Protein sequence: CATSPGRGNTHRGETQYF. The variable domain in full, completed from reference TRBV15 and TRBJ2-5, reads DAMVIQNPRYQVTQFGKPVTLSCSQTLNHNVMYWYQQKSSQAPKLLFHYYDKDFNNEADTPDNFQSRRPNTSFCFLDIRSPGLGDTAMYLCATSPGRGNTHRGETQYFGPGTRLLVL.

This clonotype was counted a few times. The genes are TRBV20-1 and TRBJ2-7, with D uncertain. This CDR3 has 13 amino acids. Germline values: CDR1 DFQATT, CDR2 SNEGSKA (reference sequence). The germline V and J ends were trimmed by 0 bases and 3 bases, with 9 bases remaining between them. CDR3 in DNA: TGCAGTGCTAGAGAGACTGGGATCTACGAGCAGTACTTC. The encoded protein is CSARETGIYEQYF.

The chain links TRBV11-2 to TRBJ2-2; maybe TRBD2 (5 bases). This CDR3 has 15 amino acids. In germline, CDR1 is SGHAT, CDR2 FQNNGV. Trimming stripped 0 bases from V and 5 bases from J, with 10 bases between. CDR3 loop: CASSLEPGITGELFF. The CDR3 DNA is TGTGCCAGCAGCTTAGAACCCGGGATTACCGGGGAGCTGTTTTTT.

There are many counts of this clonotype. The CDR3 nucleotides read TGTGCCAGCAGCTTACGCAGGACTGGGGGGTTGACAGATACGCAGTATTTT. Amino acid sequence: CASSLRRTGGLTDTQYF. The V gene is TRBV7-2, the J gene TRBJ2-3; TRBD2 might be the D (6 bases). From germline, CDR1 is SGHTA and CDR2 FQGNSA. V lost 2 bases and J lost 3, with 18 bases in between. The CDR3 totals 17 residues.

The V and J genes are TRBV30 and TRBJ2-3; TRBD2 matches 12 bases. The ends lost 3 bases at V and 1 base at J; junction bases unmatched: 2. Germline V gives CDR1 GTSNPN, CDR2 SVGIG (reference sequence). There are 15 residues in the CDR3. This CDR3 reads CAWRLAGGRTDTQYF. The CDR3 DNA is TGTGCCTGGAGACTAGCGGGAGGCCGCACAGATACGCAGTATTTT.

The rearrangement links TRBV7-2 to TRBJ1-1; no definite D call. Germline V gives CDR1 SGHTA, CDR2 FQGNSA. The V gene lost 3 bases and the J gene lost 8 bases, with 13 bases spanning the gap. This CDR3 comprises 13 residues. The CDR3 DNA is TGTGCCAGCAGCTTTCCCGCCGCTCGGGAAGCTTTCTTT. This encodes CASSFPAAREAFF.

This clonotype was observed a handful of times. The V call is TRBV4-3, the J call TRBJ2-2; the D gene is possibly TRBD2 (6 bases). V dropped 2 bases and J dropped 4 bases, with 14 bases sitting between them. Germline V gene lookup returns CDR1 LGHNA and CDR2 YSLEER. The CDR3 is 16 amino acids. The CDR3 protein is CASSQFRGTGTGELFF. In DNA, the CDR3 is TGCGCCAGCAGCCAATTTCGGGGGACCGGCACCGGGGAGCTGTTTTTT.

CDR3 sequence: CATSDLGLAGGTETQYF. CDR3 nucleotide sequence: TGTGCCACCAGTGATTTAGGGCTAGCGGGAGGTACGGAGACCCAGTACTTC. J is TRBJ2-5 and V is TRBV24-1; the match to TRBD2 covers 11 bases. The ends lost 1 base at V and 5 bases at J; junction bases unmatched: 8. Germline V gives CDR1 KGHDR, CDR2 SFDVKD. CDR3 length equals 17 residues.

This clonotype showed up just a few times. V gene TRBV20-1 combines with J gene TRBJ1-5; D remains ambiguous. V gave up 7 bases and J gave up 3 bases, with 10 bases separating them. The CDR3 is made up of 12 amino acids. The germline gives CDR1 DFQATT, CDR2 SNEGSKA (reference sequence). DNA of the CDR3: TGCAGTGGGCAGCAAAACAATCAGCCCCAGCATTTT. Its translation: CSGQQNNQPQHF.

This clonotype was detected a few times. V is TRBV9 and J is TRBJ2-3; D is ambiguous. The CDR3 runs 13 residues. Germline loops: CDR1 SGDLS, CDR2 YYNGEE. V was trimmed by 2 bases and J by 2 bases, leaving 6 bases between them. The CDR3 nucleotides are TGTGCCAGCAGCGTTTATGACACAGATACGCAGTATTTT. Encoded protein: CASSVYDTDTQYF.

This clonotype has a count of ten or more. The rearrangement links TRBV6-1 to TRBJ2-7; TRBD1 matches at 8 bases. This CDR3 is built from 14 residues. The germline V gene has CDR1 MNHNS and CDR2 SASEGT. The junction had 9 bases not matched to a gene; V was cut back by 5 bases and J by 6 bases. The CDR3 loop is CASSPDRGKGEQYF. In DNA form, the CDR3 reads TGTGCCAGCAGTCCCGACAGGGGTAAGGGCGAGCAGTACTTC.

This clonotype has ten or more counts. The CDR3 is CASSLVGESDEQFF. CDR3 nucleotides: TGTGCCAGCAGCTTAGTCGGAGAATCGGATGAGCAGTTCTTC. The chain uses TRBV11-2 and TRBJ2-1; D not certain. The germline V and J ends were trimmed by 1 base and 8 bases, with 12 bases remaining between them. The CDR3 is 14 residues long. Germline assignment: CDR1 SGHAT and CDR2 FQNNGV.

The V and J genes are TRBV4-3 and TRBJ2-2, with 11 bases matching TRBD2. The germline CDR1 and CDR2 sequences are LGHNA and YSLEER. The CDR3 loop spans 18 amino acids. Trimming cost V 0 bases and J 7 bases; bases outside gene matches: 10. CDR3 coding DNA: TGCGCCAGCAGCCAAGAGGCCCACCTAGCGGGAGGCGTCGGGGAGCTGTTTTTT. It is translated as CASSQEAHLAGGVGELFF.

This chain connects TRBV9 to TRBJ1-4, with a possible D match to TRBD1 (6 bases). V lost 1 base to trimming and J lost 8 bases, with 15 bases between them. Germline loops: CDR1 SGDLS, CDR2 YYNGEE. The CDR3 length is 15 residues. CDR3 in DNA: TGTGCCAGCAGCGTAACGTGGGGGCCTTTGGAAAAACTGTTTTTT. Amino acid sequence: CASSVTWGPLEKLFF.

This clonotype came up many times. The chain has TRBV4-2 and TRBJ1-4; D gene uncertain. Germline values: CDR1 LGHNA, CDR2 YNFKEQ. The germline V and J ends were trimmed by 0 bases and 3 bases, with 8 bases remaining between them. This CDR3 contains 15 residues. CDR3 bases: TGTGCCAGCAGCCAAGATGAATGGGCTAATGAAAAACTGTTTTTT. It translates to CASSQDEWANEKLFF.

The CDR3 DNA follows: TGTGCCAGCAGCCCGCGGGCCTTAAATTCACCCCTCCACTTT. Encoded protein: CASSPRALNSPLHF. J is TRBJ1-6 and V is TRBV3-1; D gene unclear. This CDR3 is 14 amino acids long. V was cut by 4 bases and J by 7 bases, with 11 bases left in between. Germline-derived CDR1 and CDR2 are LGHDT and YNNKEL (reference sequence).

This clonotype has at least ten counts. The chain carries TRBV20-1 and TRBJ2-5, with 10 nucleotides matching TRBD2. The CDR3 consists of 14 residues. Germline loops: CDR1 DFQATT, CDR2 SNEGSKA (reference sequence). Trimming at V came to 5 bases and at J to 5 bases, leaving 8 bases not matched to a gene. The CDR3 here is CSAPRTSGEETQYF. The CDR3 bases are TGCAGTGCTCCTCGGACTAGCGGTGAGGAGACCCAGTACTTC.

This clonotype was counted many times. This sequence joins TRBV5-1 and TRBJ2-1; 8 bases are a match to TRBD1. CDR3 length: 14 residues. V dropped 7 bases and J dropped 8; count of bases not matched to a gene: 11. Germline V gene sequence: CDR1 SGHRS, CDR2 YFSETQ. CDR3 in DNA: TGCGCCAGCGAGACTTCAGGGGGCACGGATGAGCAGTTCTTC. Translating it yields CASETSGGTDEQFF.

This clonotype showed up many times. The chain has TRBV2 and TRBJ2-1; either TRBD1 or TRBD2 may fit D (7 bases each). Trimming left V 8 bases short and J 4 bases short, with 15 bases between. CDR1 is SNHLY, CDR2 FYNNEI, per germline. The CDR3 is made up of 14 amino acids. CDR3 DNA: TGTGCCAGCCAGGGGGGGGGCCCTTACAATGAGCAGTTCTTC. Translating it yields CASQGGGPYNEQFF.